Given below is one T cell receptor beta chain in context. Its target is not known. This sample was included in a study of neurological immune-mediated disorders. PBMCs stored at -80 C, 2 million in total, were the source of the unsorted libraries. Using its own MiXCR run on the 5' RACE reads, TCRdb lists one record per CDR3 protein. The sample carries 25,000 to 35,000 distinct CDR3 sequences, around 10% recorded once. Study results and caveats: The greatest TCR clonal expansion occurred in HTLV-1-associated myelopathy and the least in multiple sclerosis, which fell below healthy controls.

This clonotype was sampled from a woman aged 55-69 years in good health. Sequencing input: PBMCs.

For the CDR3, the DNA is TGCGCCAGCAGCGGCGGGACAGTGGGAGATGAAGCTTTCTTT. Amino acids: CASSGGTVGDEAFF. The chain links TRBV5-1 to TRBJ1-1; TRBD1 aligns across 7 bases. The CDR3 has 14 amino acids. Germline values: CDR1 SGHRS, CDR2 YFSETQ. V dropped 4 bases and J dropped 7; count of bases not matched to a gene: 10.